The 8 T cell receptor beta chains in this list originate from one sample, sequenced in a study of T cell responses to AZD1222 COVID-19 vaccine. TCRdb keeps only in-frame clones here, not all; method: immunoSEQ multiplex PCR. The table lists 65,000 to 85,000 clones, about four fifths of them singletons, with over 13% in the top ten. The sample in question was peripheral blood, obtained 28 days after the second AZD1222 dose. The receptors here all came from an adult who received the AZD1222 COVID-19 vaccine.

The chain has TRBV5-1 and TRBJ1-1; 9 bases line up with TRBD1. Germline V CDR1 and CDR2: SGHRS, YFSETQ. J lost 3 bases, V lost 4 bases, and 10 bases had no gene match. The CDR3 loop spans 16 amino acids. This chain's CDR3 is CASSPGQGEGDTEAFF. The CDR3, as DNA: TGCGCCAGCAGCCCGGGACAGGGAGAGGGGGACACTGAAGCTTTCTTT.

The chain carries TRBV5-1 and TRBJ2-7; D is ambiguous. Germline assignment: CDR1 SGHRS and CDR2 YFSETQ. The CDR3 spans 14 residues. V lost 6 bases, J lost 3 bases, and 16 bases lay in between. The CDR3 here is CASNPMGADYEQYF. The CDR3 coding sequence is TGCGCCAGCAACCCAATGGGCGCAGACTACGAGCAGTACTTC.

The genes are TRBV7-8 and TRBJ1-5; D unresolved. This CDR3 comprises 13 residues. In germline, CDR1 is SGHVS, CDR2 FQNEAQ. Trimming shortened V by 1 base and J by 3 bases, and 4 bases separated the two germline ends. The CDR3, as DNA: TGTGCCAGCAGCTTAGTCGTCAATCAGCCCCAGCATTTT. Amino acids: CASSLVVNQPQHF.

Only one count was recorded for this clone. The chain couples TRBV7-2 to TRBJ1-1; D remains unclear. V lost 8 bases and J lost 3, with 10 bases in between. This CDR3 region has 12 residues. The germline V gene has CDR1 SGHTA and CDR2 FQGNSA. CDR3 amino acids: CASLLGYTEAFF. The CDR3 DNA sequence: TGTGCCAGCCTCTTAGGCTACACTGAAGCTTTCTTT.

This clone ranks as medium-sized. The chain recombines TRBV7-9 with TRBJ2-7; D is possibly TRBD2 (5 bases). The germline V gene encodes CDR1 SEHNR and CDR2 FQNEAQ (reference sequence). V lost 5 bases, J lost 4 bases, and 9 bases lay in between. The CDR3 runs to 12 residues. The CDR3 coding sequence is TGTGCCAGCAGCCAAGGACTGTACGAGCAGTACTTC. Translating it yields CASSQGLYEQYF.

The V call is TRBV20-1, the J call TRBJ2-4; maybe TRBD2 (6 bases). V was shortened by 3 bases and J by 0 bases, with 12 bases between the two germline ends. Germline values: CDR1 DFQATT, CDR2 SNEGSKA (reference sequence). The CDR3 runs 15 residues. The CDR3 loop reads CSASPEGAAKNIQYF. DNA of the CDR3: TGCAGTGCTAGTCCGGAGGGTGCAGCCAAAAACATTCAGTACTTC.

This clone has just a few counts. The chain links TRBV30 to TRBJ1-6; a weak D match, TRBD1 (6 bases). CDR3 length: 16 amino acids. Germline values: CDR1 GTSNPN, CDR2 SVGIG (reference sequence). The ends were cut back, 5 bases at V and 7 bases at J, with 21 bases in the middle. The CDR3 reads CAWAIAGQSANSPLHF. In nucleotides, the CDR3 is TGTGCCTGGGCTATCGCGGGACAAAGTGCAAATTCACCCCTCCACTTT.

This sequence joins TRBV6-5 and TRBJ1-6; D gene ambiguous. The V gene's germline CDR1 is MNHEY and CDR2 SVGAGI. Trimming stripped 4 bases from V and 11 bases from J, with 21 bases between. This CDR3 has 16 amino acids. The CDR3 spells CASSSYGLEATAPLHF. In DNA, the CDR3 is TGTGCCAGCAGTTCATATGGCTTGGAGGCGACTGCACCCCTCCACTTT.